The 9 T cell receptor beta chains below all came from one sample that was sequenced in a study of esophageal squamous cell carcinoma tumors. Amplification combined a P20EA primer and a TCR alpha or TCR beta constant-region primer, then a nested second PCR used CA2 or CB2. Reverse transcription used a polyT18-containing BSL-18E primer, and TCR genes were amplified by unbiased adaptor ligation RT-PCR. TCRdb reprocessed the 5' RACE reads via MiXCR and lists one record per CDR3 protein. The top ten hold around a third of the sample, which has 5,700 or so distinct CDR3 sequences, around a fifth seen once. Sequencing was carried out using tumor tissue. The receptor source for this set is a man aged 50 to 80 with esophageal squamous cell carcinoma.

This clonotype appeared a few times. The chain couples TRBV6-6 to TRBJ2-7; 15 bases line up with TRBD2. Per the germline V gene, CDR1 is MNHNY and CDR2 is SVGAGI (reference sequence). J lost 0 bases, V lost 6 bases, and 6 bases had no gene match. CDR3 length equals 17 residues. The CDR3 protein is CASSSGTSGRFSYEQYF. DNA for the CDR3: TGTGCCAGCAGCTCCGGGACTAGCGGGAGGTTCTCCTACGAGCAGTACTTC.

Many counts were recorded for this clonotype. The chain is built from TRBV30 and TRBJ2-4; D tentatively reads TRBD1 or TRBD2 (5 bases each). CDR1 and CDR2 from the germline V gene are GTSNPN and SVGIG (reference sequence). V was pared by 4 bases and J by 1 base, with 17 bases between. This CDR3 is built from 16 residues. The CDR3 region has the DNA TGTGCCTGGACTGCCGGGGCAGCCGGGGCCAAAAACATTCAGTACTTC. It encodes CAWTAGAAGAKNIQYF.

The chain combines TRBV7-9 with TRBJ2-7; perhaps TRBD1 as D (5 bases). Germline V gene lookup returns CDR1 SEHNR and CDR2 FQNEAQ (reference sequence). V was clipped by 3 bases and J by 6 bases, with 15 bases between them. The CDR3 totals 14 residues. The CDR3 nucleotides read TGTGCCAGCAGCTTGAGGACATGGGAAGGCGAGCAGTACTTC. It codes for CASSLRTWEGEQYF. The full variable domain, in which reference TRBV7-9 and TRBJ2-7 provide the parts outside the CDR3, is DTGVSQNPRHKITKRGQNVTFRCDPISEHNRLYWYRQTLGQGPEFLTYFQNEAQLEKSRLLSDRFSAERPKGSFSTLEIQRTEQGDSAMYLCASSLRTWEGEQYFGPGTRLTVT.

This clonotype is categorized as medium-sized. This chain joins TRBV27 and TRBJ2-5; D could derive from TRBD1 or TRBD2 (5 bases each). Between the trimmed V and J ends, which lost 11 bases and 7 bases, there was a span of 20 bases. The length of the CDR3 is 13 residues. Germline lookup yields CDR1 MNHEY and CDR2 SMNVEV (reference sequence). CDR3 in DNA: TGTGCCGCAGCCAGAGGGACCCTGGGGACCCAGTACTTC. This codes for CAAARGTLGTQYF.

This clonotype was counted at least ten times. The V and J genes are TRBV7-9 and TRBJ1-2, with 8 bases fitting TRBD1. There are 13 residues in the CDR3. V lost 3 bases and J lost 6; bases outside the gene matches: 3. Germline assignment: CDR1 SEHNR and CDR2 FQNEAQ (reference sequence). Written as DNA, the CDR3 is TGTGCCAGCAGCTTCGGGACAGGTGATGGCTACACCTTC. It yields the protein CASSFGTGDGYTF. The full variable domain, in which reference TRBV7-9 and TRBJ1-2 provide the parts outside the CDR3, is DTGVSQNPRHKITKRGQNVTFRCDPISEHNRLYWYRQTLGQGPEFLTYFQNEAQLEKSRLLSDRFSAERPKGSFSTLEIQRTEQGDSAMYLCASSFGTGDGYTFGSGTRLTVV.

This clonotype was seen a single time. A read error may be the cause here, since a much bigger clone is one base away. V is TRBV28 and J is TRBJ1-3; D is perhaps TRBD1 (6 bases). Trimming took off 3 bases at V and 3 bases at J, with 18 bases between the two ends. This CDR3 is built from 17 residues. From germline, CDR1 is MDHEN and CDR2 SYDVKM. The CDR3 loop reads CASSFLRTEAGGNTIYF. For the CDR3, the DNA is TGTGCCAGCAGTTTTCTCCGGACAGAGGCGGGTGGAAACACCATATATTTT. Looking up the rest from reference TRBV28 and TRBJ1-3 gives the full variable domain: DVKVTQSSRYLVKRTGEKVFLECVQDMDHENMFWYRQDPGLGLRLIYFSYDVKMKEKGDIPEGYSVSREKKERFSLILESASTNQTSMYLCASSFLRTEAGGNTIYFGEGSWLTVV.

This clonotype came up a few times. A single base separates this from a much larger clone, so it may be a read error. The chain combines TRBV6-1 with TRBJ1-2, with D maybe TRBD1 (6 bases). CDR3 length: 12 amino acids. CDR1 and CDR2 (germline): MNHNS, SASEGT. CDR3 in amino acids: CASNLQGYGDTF. CDR3 sequence (DNA): TGTGCCAGCAACCTACAGGGTTATGGCGACACCTTC.

This clonotype was recorded many times. The chain uses TRBV10-3 and TRBJ1-6; TRBD1 might be the D (6 bases). CDR1 and CDR2 from the germline V gene are ENHRY and SYGVKD. The CDR3 covers 15 residues. Trimming stripped 0 bases from V and 7 bases from J, with 10 bases between. CDR3 protein: CAISESQGSNSPLHF. The CDR3 coding sequence is TGTGCCATCAGTGAGTCGCAGGGGTCAAATTCACCCCTCCACTTT.

J is TRBJ2-5 and V is TRBV28; D ambiguous. This CDR3 has 14 amino acids. The germline V gene encodes CDR1 MDHEN and CDR2 SYDVKM. V lost 3 bases, J lost 5 bases, and 13 bases lay in between. CDR3 protein: CASSLGVTRETQYF. The CDR3 coding sequence is TGTGCCAGCAGTTTGGGTGTCACGAGGGAGACCCAGTACTTC.